Presented here are 6 T cell receptor beta chains from one specimen sequenced in a study of blood T cell repertoires in COVID-19 (dated by TCRdb to the early 2020s). Library creation used the immunoSEQ multiplex PCR assay. Imported from immuneACCESS, the table was reduced by TCRdb to in-frame sequences with V and J called. These copies leave out some clones; in studies compared against another copy, an unresolved V gene accounts for under half, and the cause of the remainder is not known. Here the sample has roughly 440,000 clones; about 91% occur a single time. The ten largest clonotypes hold roughly 12% of the sample. Sample: peripheral blood. The source of these receptors is a woman in her fifties or sixties with COVID-19, enrolled during active disease.

The chain joins TRBV6-1 to TRBJ1-2; TRBD1 matches 10 bases. CDR1 is MNHNS, CDR2 SASEGT, per germline. This CDR3 spans 17 amino acids. The trim removed 0 bases at V and 5 bases at J, leaving 9 bases unmatched. CDR3 residues: CASSEALTDRGVYGYTF. CDR3 in DNA: TGTGCCAGCAGTGAAGCCCTGACGGACAGGGGGGTTTATGGCTACACCTTC.

This clone appeared a few times. This chain joins TRBV11-2 and TRBJ2-1, with 9 positions matching TRBD1. The J segment lost 10 bases and the V segment lost 3 bases, leaving 13 bases of the junction unmatched. This CDR3 comprises 16 residues. Germline CDR1 and CDR2: SGHAT and FQNNGV. The CDR3 DNA sequence: TGTGCCAGCAGCTTCCTATCCGGACAGGGGATGAAAGAGCAGTTCTTC. Translated, it gives CASSFLSGQGMKEQFF.

The CDR3, as DNA: TGTGCCAGCGGAAAAGGGCCTGGGGGCGATCAGCCCCAGCATTTT. Translated, it gives CASGKGPGGDQPQHF. The chain carries TRBV21-1 and TRBJ1-5; TRBD1 is the table's D call, not checked against the DNA. TRBV21-1 is a listed pseudogene. This CDR3 spans 15 amino acids.

V usage is TRBV24-1 and J usage is TRBJ2-2, with D uncertain. This CDR3 region has 13 residues. From germline, CDR1 is KGHDR and CDR2 SFDVKD. Trimming took 9 bases from V and 4 from J, leaving 11 bases between them. The CDR3 bases are TGTGCCACCTCCAGCAGGCGCACCGGGGAGCTGTTTTTT. It codes for CATSSRRTGELFF.

This clone was counted a few times. CDR3 amino acids: CASSLRRGQGGESPLHF. The CDR3 region has the DNA TGTGCCAGCAGTTTAAGGCGGGGACAGGGAGGGGAATCACCCCTCCACTTT. The V call is TRBV28, the J call TRBJ1-6; 9 bases are a match to TRBD1. With V trimmed by 2 bases and J by 10 bases, 12 bases remained unmatched. The CDR3 runs to 17 residues. Germline V lookup: CDR1 MDHEN, CDR2 SYDVKM.

The CDR3: CASSSSVGGNNQPQHF. The CDR3 DNA follows: TGTGCCAGCAGTTCGAGTGTGGGGGGGAACAATCAGCCCCAGCATTTT. The chain carries TRBV2 and TRBJ1-5; tentative D call: TRBD1 (5 bases). CDR3 length equals 16 residues. V was shortened by 5 bases and J by 3 bases, with 17 bases between the two germline ends. The germline gives CDR1 SNHLY, CDR2 FYNNEI.